This T cell receptor (beta chain) was sequenced during a study of blood T cell repertoires in COVID-19. Overall study: Sites across the United States, Italy and Spain contributed samples from acute and convalescent COVID-19.

CDR3 size: 15 residues. Germline V gene sequence: CDR1 GTSNPN, CDR2 SVGIG (reference sequence). V lost 5 bases and J lost 3; bases outside the gene matches: 10. Some clones are missing from TCRdb's copy, which holds only in-frame ones; the method was immunoSEQ multiplex PCR. The sample shows 200,000 to 250,000 clones, roughly nine tenths of them seen only once. This chain connects TRBV30 to TRBJ1-3, with 7 nucleotides matching TRBD1. The TCR originated in a man aged 30 to 45 with acute or convalescent COVID-19. The specimen sequenced was peripheral blood. The CDR3 region has the DNA TGTGCCTGGTCGACCGGGACAGCAGGTGGAAACACCATATATTTT. It is translated as CAWSTGTAGGNTIYF.